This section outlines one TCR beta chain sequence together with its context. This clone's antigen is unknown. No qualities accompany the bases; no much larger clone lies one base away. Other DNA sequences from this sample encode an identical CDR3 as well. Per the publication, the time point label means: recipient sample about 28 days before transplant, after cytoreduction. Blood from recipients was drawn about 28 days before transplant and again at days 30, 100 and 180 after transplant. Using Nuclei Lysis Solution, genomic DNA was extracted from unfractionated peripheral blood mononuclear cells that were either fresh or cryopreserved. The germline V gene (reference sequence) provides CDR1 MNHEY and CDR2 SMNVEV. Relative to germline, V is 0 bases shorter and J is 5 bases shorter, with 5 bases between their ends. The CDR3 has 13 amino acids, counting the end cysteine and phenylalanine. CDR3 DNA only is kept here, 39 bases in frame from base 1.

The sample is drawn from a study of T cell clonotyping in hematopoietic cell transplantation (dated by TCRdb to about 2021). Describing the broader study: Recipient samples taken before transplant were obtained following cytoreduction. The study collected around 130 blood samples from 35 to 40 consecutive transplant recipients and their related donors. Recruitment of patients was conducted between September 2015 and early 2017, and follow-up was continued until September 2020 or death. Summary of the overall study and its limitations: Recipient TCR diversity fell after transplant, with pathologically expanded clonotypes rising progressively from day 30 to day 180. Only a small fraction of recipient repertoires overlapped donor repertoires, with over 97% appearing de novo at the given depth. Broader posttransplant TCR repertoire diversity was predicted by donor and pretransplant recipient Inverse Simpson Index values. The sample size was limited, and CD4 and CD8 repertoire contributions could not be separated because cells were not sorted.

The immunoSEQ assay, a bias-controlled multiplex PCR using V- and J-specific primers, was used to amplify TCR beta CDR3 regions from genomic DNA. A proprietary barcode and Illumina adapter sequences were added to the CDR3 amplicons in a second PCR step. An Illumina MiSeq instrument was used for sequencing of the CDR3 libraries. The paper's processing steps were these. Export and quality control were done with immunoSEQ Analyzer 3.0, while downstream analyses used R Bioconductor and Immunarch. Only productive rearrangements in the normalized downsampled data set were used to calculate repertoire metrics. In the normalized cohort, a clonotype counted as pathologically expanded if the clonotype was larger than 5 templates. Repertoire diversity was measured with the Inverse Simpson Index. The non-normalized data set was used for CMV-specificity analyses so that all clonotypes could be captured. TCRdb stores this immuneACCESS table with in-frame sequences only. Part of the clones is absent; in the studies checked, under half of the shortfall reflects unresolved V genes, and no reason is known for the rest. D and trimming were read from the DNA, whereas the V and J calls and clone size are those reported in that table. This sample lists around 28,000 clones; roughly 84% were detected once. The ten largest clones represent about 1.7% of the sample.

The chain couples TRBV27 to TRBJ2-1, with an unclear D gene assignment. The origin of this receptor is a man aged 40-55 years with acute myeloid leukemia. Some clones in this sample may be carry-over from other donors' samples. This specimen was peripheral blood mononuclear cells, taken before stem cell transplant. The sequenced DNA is TGTGCCAGCAGTTTATCCCTAAACAATGAGCAGTTCTTC. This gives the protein CASSLSLNNEQFF.